This T cell receptor (beta chain) was found in a study of cytomegalovirus exposure and HLA in healthy donors. Turning to the study itself: The roughly 110 validation repertoires matched the 600 to 700 first-cohort repertoires in platform, a later analysis reported.

Sequenced by immunoSEQ multiplex PCR; TCRdb stores in-frame clones only, minus some. Of a few hundred thousand clones listed, 90% were seen once; the top ten hold around 3.1%. The CDR3 spans 14 residues. V was clipped by 1 base and J by 5 bases, with 12 bases between them. Germline-derived CDR1 and CDR2 are MGHRA and YSYEKL. The receptor comes from a young woman in good health and CMV-seronegative. The chain uses TRBV4-1 and TRBJ2-7; TRBD1 might be the D (6 bases). Sequencing input: PBMCs. The CDR3 sequence is CASSQVVGAHEQYF. The CDR3 DNA reads TGCGCCAGCAGCCAAGTTGTGGGGGCCCACGAGCAGTACTTC.